These 15 T cell receptor beta chains originate from one sample sequenced in a study of PD-L1 blockade in urothelial cancer. Only in-frame clones appear in the TCRdb table, and some are missing; sequencing was by immunoSEQ multiplex PCR. This repertoire shows some 71,000 clones, around four fifths found once; its top ten account for under 8.5%. Time point reported: pretreatment peripheral blood. The sequenced sample was PBMCs, obtained around atezolizumab (anti-PD-L1) treatment. The receptor set was obtained from a man aged 35 to 55 with urothelial cancer.

The CDR3 nucleotides read TGCGCCAGCAGCCAACCTCGACAGGGGCGGCCAGATACGCAGTATTTT. It codes for CASSQPRQGRPDTQYF. The chain uses TRBV4-1 and TRBJ2-3; 8 positions match TRBD1. This CDR3 spans 16 amino acids. The germline V gene encodes CDR1 MGHRA and CDR2 YSYEKL. The ends lost 2 bases at V and 4 bases at J; junction bases unmatched: 8.

This clone appeared a single time. The chain employs TRBV7-2 and TRBJ1-5; 10 positions match TRBD1. Trimming at V came to 3 bases and at J to 7 bases, leaving 6 bases not matched to a gene. Germline CDR1 is SGHTA and CDR2 is FQGNSA. This CDR3 spans 15 amino acids. The DNA for the CDR3 is TGTGCCAGCAGCTTGGGACAGGGGCACCGGCAGCCCCAGCATTTT. Translation gives CASSLGQGHRQPQHF.

The V call is TRBV28, the J call TRBJ2-7; D might be TRBD2 (5 bases). The CDR3 is 12 amino acids. The germline V gene encodes CDR1 MDHEN and CDR2 SYDVKM. V was pared by 8 bases and J by 3 bases, with 11 bases between. In DNA form, the CDR3 reads TGTGCCAGCGGTGGACTTTTCTACGAGCAGTACTTC. It translates to CASGGLFYEQYF.

The chain recombines TRBV11-1 with TRBJ1-1, with TRBD1 identical over 9 bases. Germline V gene sequence: CDR1 SGHAT, CDR2 FQDESV (reference sequence). V lost 1 base and J lost 5; bases outside the gene matches: 2. The CDR3 totals 14 residues. CDR3 region: CASSLETGGTEAFF. In nucleotides, the CDR3 is TGTGCCAGCAGCTTAGAGACAGGGGGGACTGAAGCTTTCTTT.

The chain links TRBV6-5 to TRBJ2-2; D is possibly TRBD2 (5 bases). The CDR3 extends over 16 amino acids. Germline CDR1 and CDR2: MNHEY and SVGAGI. Between the trimmed V and J ends, which lost 4 bases and 2 bases, there was a span of 14 bases. The CDR3 here is CASSLVGRPNTGELFF. In DNA, the CDR3 is TGTGCCAGCAGTTTAGTGGGGAGACCTAACACCGGGGAGCTGTTTTTT.

In its sample, this clone was seen a few times. The gene calls are TRBV7-2 and TRBJ2-3; perhaps TRBD2 as D (6 bases). The V gene's germline CDR1 is SGHTA and CDR2 FQGNSA. The V end lost 5 bases, the J end lost 2 bases, and 17 bases lay between the germline ends. This CDR3 contains 16 residues. In DNA form, the CDR3 reads TGTGCCAGCAGCGGAGGGGTCGGTATTCTCACAGATACGCAGTATTTT. Translating it yields CASSGGVGILTDTQYF.

J is TRBJ2-1 and V is TRBV19, with 7 bases identical to TRBD1. Germline loops: CDR1 LNHDA, CDR2 SQIVND (reference sequence). With 5 bases clipped from V and 5 bases from J, the junction kept 15 bases outside the gene matches. The CDR3 length is 17 residues. The CDR3 DNA follows: TGTGCCAGTAGTCAAATATCGACAGGGTCGGGGAACAATGAGCAGTTCTTC. It yields the protein CASSQISTGSGNNEQFF.

The rearrangement uses TRBV2 and TRBJ2-1; D possibly corresponds to TRBD1 (6 bases). The V end was cut by 9 bases, the J end by 5 bases, with 14 bases between. CDR3 length equals 13 residues. From germline, CDR1 is SNHLY and CDR2 FYNNEI. CDR3 nucleotide sequence: TGTGCCAGTACGGACAGATTGAACAATGAGCAGTTCTTC. It is translated as CASTDRLNNEQFF.

The genes are TRBV6-5 and TRBJ1-2; no firm D call. The germline gives CDR1 MNHEY, CDR2 SVGAGI. The length of the CDR3 is 15 residues. Trimming took off 6 bases at V and 4 bases at J, with 18 bases between the two ends. The CDR3, as DNA: TGTGCCAGCAGAGCCTTCTCACTAACAAGCTATGGCTACACCTTC. Residues: CASRAFSLTSYGYTF.

The chain has TRBV7-9 and TRBJ1-5, with a possible D match to TRBD1 (6 bases). Germline V gives CDR1 SEHNR, CDR2 FQNEAQ (reference sequence). The CDR3 consists of 17 residues. The germline V and J ends were trimmed by 1 base and 3 bases, with 16 bases remaining between them. CDR3 DNA sequence: TGTGCCAGCAGCTTAGACTGGGGCGGGGGCTCCAATCAGCCCCAGCATTTT. The encoded protein is CASSLDWGGGSNQPQHF. The complete variable domain, with remaining parts taken from reference TRBV7-9 and TRBJ1-5, reads DTGVSQNPRHKITKRGQNVTFRCDPISEHNRLYWYRQTLGQGPEFLTYFQNEAQLEKSRLLSDRFSAERPKGSFSTLEIQRTEQGDSAMYLCASSLDWGGGSNQPQHFGDGTRLSIL.

This clone appeared once. The V gene is TRBV10-3, the J gene TRBJ1-5, with D perhaps matching TRBD1 (5 bases). CDR1 is ENHRY and CDR2 is SYGVKD in the germline V gene. The CDR3 runs to 13 residues. Deletions cut 6 bases from V and 7 bases from J, with 13 bases between. CDR3 sequence reads: CAISRDREQPQHF. For the CDR3, the DNA is TGTGCCATCAGCAGGGATAGAGAGCAGCCCCAGCATTTT.

The chain recombines TRBV30 with TRBJ1-2, with 11 bases aligning to TRBD1. The CDR3 covers 16 residues. Per the germline V gene, CDR1 is GTSNPN and CDR2 is SVGIG (reference sequence). J was trimmed by 2 bases and V by 2 bases; bases with no gene match: 7. The CDR3 region is CAWSQIGDRGNYGYTF. The CDR3 DNA is TGTGCCTGGAGTCAAATCGGGGACAGGGGGAACTATGGCTACACCTTC.

This clone was recorded a few times. The rearrangement links TRBV6-6 to TRBJ2-2, with 9 bases aligning to TRBD2. This CDR3 contains 16 residues. Germline CDR1 is MNHNY and CDR2 is SVGAGI (reference sequence). Germline trimming cut 2 bases from V and 3 bases from J; bases unmatched to any gene: 4. The CDR3 DNA reads TGTGCCAGCAGTTACCGTGCGGGAGGGTACACCGGGGAGCTGTTTTTT. It encodes CASSYRAGGYTGELFF.

The chain links TRBV7-9 to TRBJ2-1, with D maybe TRBD2 (5 bases). Per germline, CDR1 SEHNR and CDR2 FQNEAQ (reference sequence). V lost 2 bases, J lost 0 bases, and 5 bases lay in between. The CDR3 is made up of 14 amino acids. The CDR3 nucleotides are TGTGCCAGCAGCTTAAGCGGCTCCTACAATGAGCAGTTCTTC. The encoded protein is CASSLSGSYNEQFF.

V and J are TRBV6-5 and TRBJ2-3, with TRBD2 matching 7 bases. This CDR3 region has 14 residues. CDR1 is MNHEY and CDR2 is SVGAGI in the germline V gene. V lost 7 bases to trimming and J lost 4 bases; unmatched junction nucleotides: 8. The CDR3 coding sequence is TGTGCCAGCATCCGGCGGGAGTATCCAGATACGCAGTATTTT. It codes for CASIRREYPDTQYF.